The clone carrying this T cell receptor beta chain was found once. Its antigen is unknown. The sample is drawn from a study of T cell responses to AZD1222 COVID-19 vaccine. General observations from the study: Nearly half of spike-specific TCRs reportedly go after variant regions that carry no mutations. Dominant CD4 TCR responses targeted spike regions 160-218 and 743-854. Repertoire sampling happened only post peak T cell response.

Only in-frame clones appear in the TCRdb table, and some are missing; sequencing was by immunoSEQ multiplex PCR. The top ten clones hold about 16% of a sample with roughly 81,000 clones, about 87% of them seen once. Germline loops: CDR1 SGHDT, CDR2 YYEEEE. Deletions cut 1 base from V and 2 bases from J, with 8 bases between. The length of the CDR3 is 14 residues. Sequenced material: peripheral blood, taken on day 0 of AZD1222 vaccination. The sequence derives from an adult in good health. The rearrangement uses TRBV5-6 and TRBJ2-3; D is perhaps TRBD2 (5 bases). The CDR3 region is CASSLKRFTDTQYF. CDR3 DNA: TGTGCCAGCAGCTTGAAGCGGTTCACAGATACGCAGTATTTT.